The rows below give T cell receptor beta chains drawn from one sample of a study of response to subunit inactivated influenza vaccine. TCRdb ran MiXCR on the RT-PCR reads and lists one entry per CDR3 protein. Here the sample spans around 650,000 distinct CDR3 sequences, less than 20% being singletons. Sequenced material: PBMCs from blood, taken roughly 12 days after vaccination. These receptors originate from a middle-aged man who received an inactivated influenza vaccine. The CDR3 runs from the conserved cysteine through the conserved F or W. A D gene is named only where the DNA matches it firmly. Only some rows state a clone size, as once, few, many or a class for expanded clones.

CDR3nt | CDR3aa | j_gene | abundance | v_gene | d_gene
TGTGCCAGCAGCTTAGTGGGACTAGTAGCAGATACGCAGTATTTT | CASSLVGLVADTQYF | TRBJ2-3 | . | TRBV7-6 | TRBD2
TGCGCCAGCAGCTTGGTTCACGGGGTTTCAGATACGCAGTATTTT | CASSLVHGVSDTQYF | TRBJ2-3 | many | TRBV5-1 | .
TGCAGTGCCACCGGGACTAGCGGGAGCAGGTACGAGCAGTACTTC | CSATGTSGSRYEQYF | TRBJ2-7 | . | TRBV20-1 | TRBD2
TGCGCCAGCAGCCAACTGACTAGCGGGAGCACAGATACGCAGTATTTT | CASSQLTSGSTDTQYF | TRBJ2-3 | few | TRBV5-1 | TRBD2
TGTGCCAGCAGTTACCCCACCGGCGGGGGGGCCTACAATGAGCAGTTCTTC | CASSYPTGGGAYNEQFF | TRBJ2-1 | . | TRBV6-2/TRBV6-3 | TRBD2
TGTGCCAGCAGCCGATGGGCGGGTGGGGCCAATCAGCCCCAGCATTTT | CASSRWAGGANQPQHF | TRBJ1-5 | . | TRBV7-2 | .
TGTGCCAGCAGCTCTTGGACAGGGACACATTCCCCCCTCCACTTT | CASSSWTGTHSPLHF | TRBJ1-6 | . | TRBV3-1 | TRBD1
TGTGCCAGCACCGGCTGGCGGGGGACATCCTCTGGGGCCAACGTCCTGACTTTC | CASTGWRGTSSGANVLTF | TRBJ2-6 | few | TRBV28 | .
TGTGCCAGCAGTTACCCCACAAGCGGGGAGAAGTACGAGCAGTACTTC | CASSYPTSGEKYEQYF | TRBJ2-7 | many | TRBV6-2/TRBV6-3 | TRBD2
TGCAGTGCTAGAGAAGGGACTAGCGGCACAGATACGCAGTATTTT | CSAREGTSGTDTQYF | TRBJ2-3 | few | TRBV20-1 | TRBD2
TGTGCTGTCACAATGGGGGGACAGGGGAGGAAGGACACTGAAGCTTTCTTT | CAVTMGGQGRKDTEAFF | TRBJ1-1 | few | TRBV7-9 | TRBD1
TGCGCCAGCAGCTTGGCAGCGGGCGTTCGCGAGCAGTACTTC | CASSLAAGVREQYF | TRBJ2-7 | few | TRBV5-1 | .
TGCAGTGCAGCTCCGGGACTAGCGGGCGATGAGCAGTTCTTC | CSAAPGLAGDEQFF | TRBJ2-1 | few | TRBV20-1 | TRBD2
TGCGCCAGCAGCCGGGGACTAGCGGGAGTAGGGTCAGATACGCAGTATTTT | CASSRGLAGVGSDTQYF | TRBJ2-3 | . | TRBV5-1 | TRBD2
TGTGCCAGCAGCGTAGGAAGCCAGGAGCGGGGCAATGAGCAGTTCTTC | CASSVGSQERGNEQFF | TRBJ2-1 | few | TRBV9 | TRBD2
TGCGCCAGCAGCTTGGGAATAGCCAAAAACATTCAGTACTTC | CASSLGIAKNIQYF | TRBJ2-4 | many | TRBV5-1 | .
TGTGCCAGCAGCTTAACCCCAGGGGGCCCCTACGAGCAGTACTTC | CASSLTPGGPYEQYF | TRBJ2-7 | . | TRBV7-2 | TRBD1
TGCAGTGCTACGGATCCACAGGGGAGCCAAGAGACCCAGTACTTC | CSATDPQGSQETQYF | TRBJ2-5 | few | TRBV20-1 | TRBD1
TGCAGTGTTATGACAGGGAACACCGGGGAGCTGTTTTTT | CSVMTGNTGELFF | TRBJ2-2 | many | TRBV20-1 | .
TGTGCCACCAGCCCTAGGACAGGGAAGGGGACAGATACGCAGTATTTT | CATSPRTGKGTDTQYF | TRBJ2-3 | few | TRBV15 | TRBD1
TGTGCCAGCAGCCGGGACAGGGCAACTAATGAAAAACTGTTTTTT | CASSRDRATNEKLFF | TRBJ1-4 | few | TRBV7-2 | TRBD1
TGTGCCAGCAGACCGGCACTAGCCTACAATGAGCAGTTCTTC | CASRPALAYNEQFF | TRBJ2-1 | . | TRBV7-2 | .